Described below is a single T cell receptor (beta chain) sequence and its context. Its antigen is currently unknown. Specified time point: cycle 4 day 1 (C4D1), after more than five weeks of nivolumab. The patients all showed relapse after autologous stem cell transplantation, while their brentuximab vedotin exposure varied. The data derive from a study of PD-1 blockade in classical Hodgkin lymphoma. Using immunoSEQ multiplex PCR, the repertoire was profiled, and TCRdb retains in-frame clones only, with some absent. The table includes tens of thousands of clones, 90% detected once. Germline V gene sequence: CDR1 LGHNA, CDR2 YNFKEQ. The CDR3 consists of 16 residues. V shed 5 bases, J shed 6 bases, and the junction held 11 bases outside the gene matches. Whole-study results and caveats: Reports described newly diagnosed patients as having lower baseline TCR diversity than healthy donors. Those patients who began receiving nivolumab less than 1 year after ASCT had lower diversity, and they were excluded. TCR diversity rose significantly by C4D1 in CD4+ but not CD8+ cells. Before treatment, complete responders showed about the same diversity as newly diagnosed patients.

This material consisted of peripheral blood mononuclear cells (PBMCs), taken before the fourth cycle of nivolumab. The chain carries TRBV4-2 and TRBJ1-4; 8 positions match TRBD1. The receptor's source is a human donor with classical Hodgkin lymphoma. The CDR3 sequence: CASSLRTGKFDEKLFF. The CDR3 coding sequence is TGTGCCAGCAGCTTACGGACAGGGAAATTCGATGAAAAACTGTTTTTT.